A selection of T cell receptor beta chains follows, all from one sample in a study of human T cells and chemical hapten exposure. MiXCR, run by TCRdb on the RACE reads, gives a single entry per CDR3 protein. The sample includes just under 350,000 distinct CDR3 sequences, approximately 6.9% of them seen just once. The material was whole blood, obtained in connection with sensitization to the hapten diphenylcyclopropenone (DPC). The receptors stem from a woman under 30 with alopecia areata. Some clones in this sample may be carry-over from other donors' samples. CDR3s include the opening cysteine and the closing phenylalanine or tryptophan. A D gene is named only where the DNA matches it firmly. Size tells how often a clone was seen (once, few, many) or the class of an expanded clone, and some rows leave it out.

d_call j_call clone_size v_call cdr3_nt cdr3_aa
- TRBJ2-6 few TRBV6-2/TRBV6-3 TGTGCCAGCCGGAGGGGGGCCAACGTCCTGACTTTC CASRRGANVLTF
TRBD1 TRBJ2-1 few TRBV7-9 TGTGCCAGCAGCTTAACACAGGGGAATGAGCAGTTCTTC CASSLTQGNEQFF
TRBD2 TRBJ2-3 many TRBV4-1 TGCGCCAGCAGCCAAGCGACTAGCGGGCCAACAGATACGCAGTATTTT CASSQATSGPTDTQYF
- TRBJ2-5 - TRBV3-1 TGTGCCAGCAGCCAAGATGAAAAGACCCAGTACTTC CASSQDEKTQYF
- TRBJ1-6 - TRBV7-2 TGTGCCAGCAGCCCCCCGGACGCTTATTCACCCCTCCACTTT CASSPPDAYSPLHF
TRBD1 TRBJ1-2 many TRBV28 TGTGCCAGCAGTTCCCGAGGACAGGCTTTCCCGCCCACTAACTATGGCTACACCTTC CASSSRGQAFPPTNYGYTF
TRBD1 TRBJ1-2 - TRBV6-1 TGTGCCAGCAGTGAAGCGCTTCGTAGGACAGGGGCCTATGGCTACACCTTC CASSEALRRTGAYGYTF
TRBD1 TRBJ2-7 many TRBV5-1 TGCGCCAGCAGCTCGACAGGGGTGCACGAGCAGTACTTC CASSSTGVHEQYF
TRBD1 TRBJ2-1 many TRBV6-2/TRBV6-3 TGTGCCAGCAGGCCGGACAGGGAATGGTGGGAGCAGTTCTTC CASRPDREWWEQFF
- TRBJ1-2 - TRBV4-1 TGCGCCAGCAGCCCTAGTAATAACTATGGCTACACCTTC CASSPSNNYGYTF
- TRBJ2-4 - TRBV6-2/TRBV6-3 TGTGCCAGCAGCCGCCCGTTGGCCAAAAACATTCAGTACTTC CASSRPLAKNIQYF
TRBD2 TRBJ2-5 - TRBV29-1 TGCAGCGCGAGACTTAGCGGGGCGGAGACCCAGTACTTC CSARLSGAETQYF
TRBD1 TRBJ1-2 few TRBV6-5 TGTGCCAGCAGTTCTAACAGGGGGAGGATGGACTATGGCTACACCTTC CASSSNRGRMDYGYTF
TRBD1 TRBJ2-7 - TRBV7-6 TGTGCCAGCAGCAGGCGCCGGGACAGCGCCTACGAGCAGTACTTC CASSRRRDSAYEQYF
- TRBJ2-3 few TRBV6-1 TGTGCCAGCAGTGAAGCAATAAGGAAGCAGTATTTT CASSEAIRKQYF
- TRBJ2-3 few TRBV6-2/TRBV6-3 TGTGCCAGCACTAAAGGGGTAGTCGCAGATACGCAGTATTTT CASTKGVVADTQYF
- TRBJ2-5 - TRBV20-1 TGCAGTGCTCATGATCAAGAGACCCAGCACTTC CSAHDQETQHF
- TRBJ1-6 few TRBV7-2 TGTGCCAGCAGCTTAGCGTGGGCCTCAGGGGATAATTCACCCCTCCACTTT CASSLAWASGDNSPLHF